A selection of T cell receptor beta chains follows, all from one sample in a study of T cells after posttransplantation cyclophosphamide. Assay: immunoSEQ multiplex PCR; the TCRdb copy retains only in-frame clones and omits some. The sample yields some 7,000 clones, just over 90% seen once. The sample here was CD8+ T cells sorted from blood, taken after allogeneic stem cell transplant with posttransplant cyclophosphamide. The receptors were sampled from a male patient aged 55 to 69 who received an allogeneic stem cell transplant from a related donor and was CMV-positive. Some of the T cells may derive from the graft donor. CDR3s include the opening cysteine and the closing phenylalanine or tryptophan. The order of the fields is D gene, J gene, clone size, V gene, CDR3 DNA, CDR3 protein. A D gene is named only where the DNA matches it firmly. For some rows the clone size is stated as once, few or many, or as a class when expanded; others skip it.

>NA|TRBJ2-7|NA|TRBV6-5
TGTGCCAGCAGTTACGACTTAACCTACGAGCAGTACTTC
CASSYDLTYEQYF
>NA|TRBJ2-1|few|TRBV19
TGTGCCAGTAGTATAGGGGTAGGGGGCAATGAGCAGTTCTTC
CASSIGVGGNEQFF
>NA|TRBJ2-7|NA|TRBV28
TGTGCCAGCACCAGGGCAGGAGATCCCTACGAGCAGTACTTC
CASTRAGDPYEQYF
>TRBD1|TRBJ2-7|NA|TRBV15
TGTGCCACCAGCAGAGATCGCTTACAGGGGGCAAACTACGAGCAGTACTTC
CATSRDRLQGANYEQYF
>NA|TRBJ2-7|NA|TRBV7-2
TGTGCCAGCAGCTTTGGCGGGACCGCCTACGAGCAGTACTTC
CASSFGGTAYEQYF
>NA|TRBJ2-1|NA|TRBV4-2
TGTGCCAGCAGCCCCGAGGGGGGGAGCTCCTACAATGAGCAGTTCTTC
CASSPEGGSSYNEQFF
>NA|TRBJ2-5|NA|TRBV9
TGTGCCAGCAGCTCCTCGGGACTCACGATGGAGCAGTACTTC
CASSSSGLTMEQYF
>TRBD2|TRBJ2-7|NA|TRBV7-3
TGTGCCAGCAGCCTGAGCGGGGCCACCGACTACGAGCAGTACTTC
CASSLSGATDYEQYF
>TRBD2|TRBJ2-7|NA|TRBV5-1
TGCGCCAGCAGCTTCGGACTAGCGGGGGCCCTACGCTACGAGCAGTACTTC
CASSFGLAGALRYEQYF
>TRBD2|TRBJ2-3|NA|TRBV9
TGTGCCAGCAGCCACGGCCGGGACTACCACACAGATACGCAGTATTTT
CASSHGRDYHTDTQYF
>TRBD1|TRBJ1-1|NA|TRBV19
TGTGCCAGTAGTATAGGGACAGGGATCACTGAAGCTTTCTTT
CASSIGTGITEAFF
>NA|TRBJ1-6|NA|TRBV25-1
TGTGCCAGCAGTGCATCAGGGGCGAAGAAGTATAATTCACCCCTCCACTTT
CASSASGAKKYNSPLHF
>NA|TRBJ1-1|NA|TRBV5-5
TGTGCCAGCAGCTTGTTGTCGGACAGTGAAGCTTTCTTT
CASSLLSDSEAFF
>TRBD1|TRBJ1-6|NA|TRBV7-9
TGTGCCAGCAGCCCTCACCCACCGGACAGGGGTGACTATAATTCCCCCCTCCACTTT
CASSPHPPDRGDYNSPLHF
>NA|TRBJ2-5|NA|TRBV10-3
TGTGCCATCAAATCGGGTCTGGGGGGGCTTCAAGAGACCCAGTACTTC
CAIKSGLGGLQETQYF
>TRBD2|TRBJ2-2|NA|TRBV4-3
TGCGCCAGCAGCCAAGAGGGAGCGGGGGGTGATACCGGGGAGCTGTTTTTT
CASSQEGAGGDTGELFF
>NA|TRBJ1-5|once|TRBV4-1
TGCGCCAGCAGCCAAGTCCAGGGGAGCAATCAGCCCCAGCATTTT
CASSQVQGSNQPQHF
>NA|TRBJ2-7|NA|TRBV15
TGTGCCACCAGCAGAGATCCCGGCTACGAGCAGTACTTC
CATSRDPGYEQYF
>TRBD1|TRBJ2-2|once|TRBV19
TGTGCCAGTAGTATAGATGTGTGGGACAGGGATTCCAGAGGGACCCCCCCAGGGGAGCTGTTTTTT
CASSIDVWDRDSRGTPPGELFF
>NA|TRBJ2-5|NA|TRBV28
TGTGCCAGCAAGAGGGATAGCGAAGAGACCCAGTACTTC
CASKRDSEETQYF
>TRBD1|TRBJ2-2|few|TRBV19
TGTGCCAGTACGCAAGGGGACAGCTTCACCGGGGAGCTGTTTTTT
CASTQGDSFTGELFF
>TRBD1|TRBJ1-2|NA|TRBV6-5
TGTGCCAGCAGTTACTCGACCGGGACAGGTGATGGCTACACCTTC
CASSYSTGTGDGYTF
>NA|TRBJ1-2|once|TRBV4-3
TGCGCCAGCAGCCCGGCGGGCCAGGGCGGGGCTGGCTACACCTTC
CASSPAGQGGAGYTF
>NA|TRBJ1-1|NA|TRBV28
TGTGCCAGCAGGGAATTTGGGAGTATGAACACTGAAGCTTTCTTT
CASREFGSMNTEAFF
>TRBD2|TRBJ2-3|NA|TRBV13
TGTGCCAGCAGGGAAGGGACTAGAGCAAACACAGATACGCAGTATTTT
CASREGTRANTDTQYF
>TRBD2|TRBJ2-7|once|TRBV28
TGTGCCAGCAATAGCGGGGGATCCTACGAGCAGTACTTC
CASNSGGSYEQYF
>NA|TRBJ2-1|NA|TRBV15
TGTGCCACCAGGACCGACAGGGAGCAGTTCTTC
CATRTDREQFF
>TRBD1|TRBJ1-5|NA|TRBV2
TGTGCCAGCAGTGAAGGACAGGGGGCACGCCAGCCCCAGCATTTT
CASSEGQGARQPQHF
>TRBD1|TRBJ1-1|NA|TRBV6-5
TGTGCCAGCAGTTACGCCCCACCAGGGGGGTACACTGAAGCTTTCTTT
CASSYAPPGGYTEAFF
>TRBD1|TRBJ1-1|NA|TRBV5-5
TGTGCCAGCAGCCACTCGGACAGGGGATCTGAAGCTTTCTTT
CASSHSDRGSEAFF
>NA|TRBJ1-1|NA|TRBV29-1
TGCAGCACCATCGGGGGTATCGACACTGAAGCTTTCTTT
CSTIGGIDTEAFF